The 27 T cell receptor beta chains reported below all come from one sample, sequenced in a study of blood T cell repertoires in COVID-19. Data came from immunoSEQ multiplex PCR; TCRdb stores just in-frame clones and leaves some out. There are about 69,000 clones in the sample; approximately 79% occur only once, and approximately 15% lies in the top ten. The sequenced material came from peripheral blood. The receptors were gathered from a man between 60 and 75 years old with acute or convalescent COVID-19.

The rearrangement uses TRBV3-1 (or the pseudogene TRBV3-2) and TRBJ1-3; 7 bases map to TRBD1. With 0 bases clipped from V and 0 bases from J, the junction kept 8 bases outside the gene matches. The CDR3 is 18 residues long. Germline V gene data show CDR1 as LGHDT and CDR2 as YNNKEL (reference sequence). This CDR3 is CASSQDPRDSYSGNTIYF. CDR3 nucleotide sequence: TGTGCCAGCAGCCAAGATCCTAGGGACAGCTACTCTGGAAACACCATATATTTT.

This chain connects TRBV7-2 to TRBJ2-3, with unresolved D. CDR3 length equals 16 residues. The germline V gene encodes CDR1 SGHTA and CDR2 FQGNSA. Trimming shortened V by 1 base and J by 6 bases, and 17 bases separated the two germline ends. The CDR3 protein is CASSLGQLITGDTQYF. The CDR3 bases are TGTGCCAGCAGCTTAGGCCAGCTAATAACCGGGGATACGCAGTATTTT.

This chain links TRBV24-1 with TRBJ2-1; 7 bases line up with TRBD1. The germline V gene has CDR1 KGHDR and CDR2 SFDVKD. V shed 3 bases and J 3 bases; nucleotides not matched to a gene: 1. The CDR3 is 14 amino acids. CDR3 loop: CATSDGTVYNEQFF. In DNA form, the CDR3 reads TGTGCCACCAGTGATGGGACAGTCTACAATGAGCAGTTCTTC.

This chain joins TRBV7-9 and TRBJ1-4, with 9 bases matching TRBD1. The germline V gene encodes CDR1 SEHNR and CDR2 FQNEAQ (reference sequence). The CDR3 loop spans 14 amino acids. The V and J ends lost 6 bases and 3 bases, in that order; junction bases with no gene match: 2. The CDR3 protein is CASSYRGPNEKLFF. The DNA for the CDR3 is TGTGCCAGCAGTTACAGGGGGCCTAATGAAAAACTGTTTTTT.

V usage is TRBV19 and J usage is TRBJ1-1; TRBD1 might be the D (6 bases). V was shortened by 5 bases and J by 4 bases, with 29 bases between the two germline ends. Germline V gene data show CDR1 as LNHDA and CDR2 as SQIVND (reference sequence). CDR3 length: 19 amino acids. The CDR3 loop reads CASSPPHWDGGRLSTEAFF. The CDR3 DNA sequence: TGTGCCAGTAGTCCCCCTCACTGGGACGGGGGGCGGCTTAGCACTGAAGCTTTCTTT.

The V gene is TRBV25-1, the J gene TRBJ1-6; maybe TRBD1 (6 bases). V dropped 3 bases and J dropped 10 bases, with 10 bases sitting between them. Germline assignment: CDR1 MGHDK and CDR2 SYGVNS. This CDR3 region has 13 residues. CDR3 amino acids: CASSDNGQSPLHF. The CDR3 nucleotides read TGTGCCAGCAGTGACAATGGACAGTCACCCCTCCACTTT.

CDR3 in amino acids: CASSLASGTPNTEAFF. The CDR3 bases are TGTGCCAGCAGCTTAGCCTCCGGGACACCAAACACTGAAGCTTTCTTT. The chain links TRBV7-9 to TRBJ1-1; D may be TRBD1 (6 bases). The germline V gene has CDR1 SEHNR and CDR2 FQNEAQ (reference sequence). Trimming took 0 bases from V and 2 from J, leaving 13 bases between them. The CDR3 spans 16 residues.

The rearrangement joins TRBV2 to TRBJ2-5; D perhaps matches TRBD2 (6 bases). V shed 6 bases and J shed 5 bases, with 10 bases lying between them. The length of the CDR3 is 12 residues. The germline V gene encodes CDR1 SNHLY and CDR2 FYNNEI. CDR3 sequence: CASSNGGETQYF. In nucleotides, the CDR3 is TGTGCCAGCAGCAATGGGGGGGAGACCCAGTACTTC. The whole variable domain, remainder taken from reference TRBV2 and TRBJ2-5, is EPEVTQTPSHQVTQMGQEVILRCVPISNHLYFYWYRQILGQKVEFLVSFYNNEISEKSEIFDDQFSVERPDGSNFTLKIRSTKLEDSAMYFCASSNGGETQYFGPGTRLLVL.

This chain joins TRBV30 and TRBJ1-6, with TRBD1 identical over 7 bases. From germline, CDR1 is GTSNPN and CDR2 SVGIG (reference sequence). The ends lost 0 bases at V and 8 bases at J; junction bases unmatched: 4. This CDR3 contains 14 residues. The CDR3 loop reads CAWSVLGGDSPLHF. DNA of the CDR3: TGTGCCTGGAGTGTACTAGGGGGCGATTCACCCCTCCACTTT.

In this sample, this clone turned up a few times. The chain couples TRBV7-2 to TRBJ1-1, with 7 bases aligning to TRBD1. V gave up 4 bases and J gave up 2 bases; unmatched junction bases: 4. There are 14 residues in the CDR3. Germline CDR1 reads SGHTA; CDR2 reads FQGNSA. The CDR3 nucleotides are TGTGCCAGCAGCTATGGGACAGCCAACACTGAAGCTTTCTTT. Encoded protein: CASSYGTANTEAFF.

This chain links TRBV28 with TRBJ2-7, with 10 positions matching TRBD2. V shed 4 bases, J shed 3 bases, and the junction held 6 bases outside the gene matches. Per the germline V gene, CDR1 is MDHEN and CDR2 is SYDVKM. This CDR3 contains 15 residues. CDR3 bases: TGTGCCAGCAGTTCCCCTAGCGGGGGACTCTACGAGCAGTACTTC. It yields the protein CASSSPSGGLYEQYF.

This clone was seen only once. This rearrangement joins TRBV5-1 to TRBJ1-6, with TRBD1 matching over 7 bases. Trimming took 0 bases from V and 8 from J; bases not matched to a gene: 2. The CDR3 is 14 amino acids. Germline lookup yields CDR1 SGHRS and CDR2 YFSETQ. The CDR3 coding sequence is TGCGCCAGCAGCTTGGTCCAGGGGGATTCACCCCTCCACTTT. As protein: CASSLVQGDSPLHF.

This clone was seen only a few times. The chain carries TRBV3-1 (or the pseudogene TRBV3-2) and TRBJ1-4; TRBD1 is a possible D gene (6 bases). V was trimmed by 6 bases and J by 4 bases, leaving 18 bases between them. The V gene's germline CDR1 is LGHDT and CDR2 YNNKEL (reference sequence). The CDR3 has 16 amino acids. CDR3 nucleotide sequence: TGTGCCAGCAGGGGGGCAGGGTGGCTGGATAATGAAAAACTGTTTTTT. It yields the protein CASRGAGWLDNEKLFF.

The chain carries TRBV9 and TRBJ2-7, with D maybe TRBD1 (7 bases). The germline CDR1 and CDR2 sequences are SGDLS and YYNGEE. The CDR3 has 14 residues. Trimming removed 0 bases from V and 3 bases from J, with 10 bases in between. In nucleotides, the CDR3 is TGTGCCAGCAGCGTAGGGGGGGACAGCTACGAGCAGTACTTC. Residues: CASSVGGDSYEQYF.

The chain combines TRBV9 with TRBJ2-3; weak D call: TRBD1 (6 bases). The V gene lost 3 bases and the J gene lost 4 bases, with 15 bases spanning the gap. Germline V CDR1 and CDR2: SGDLS, YYNGEE. CDR3 length: 15 residues. CDR3 DNA sequence: TGTGCCAGCAGCGGCCACAGGGCTGGGGCAGATACGCAGTATTTT. This codes for CASSGHRAGADTQYF.

The V call is TRBV11-2, the J call TRBJ1-5; D is uncertain. Germline CDR1 is SGHAT and CDR2 is FQNNGV. The V gene lost 2 bases and the J gene lost 4 bases, with 12 bases spanning the gap. The CDR3 totals 15 residues. For the CDR3, the DNA is TGTGCCAGCAGCTTAAGAGGGTTTTCAAATCAGCCCCAGCATTTT. It encodes CASSLRGFSNQPQHF.

The chain is built from TRBV10-1 and TRBJ1-1; 8 bases map to TRBD1. After removal of 4 bases from V and 7 bases from J, the junction contained 5 bases not matched to a gene. Per germline, CDR1 WNHNN and CDR2 SYGVQD (reference sequence). This CDR3 is 13 amino acids long. CDR3 loop: CASSGQGRGEAFF. CDR3 coding DNA: TGCGCCAGCAGTGGACAGGGGCGAGGTGAAGCTTTCTTT.

The V call is TRBV5-6, the J call TRBJ2-5; possibly TRBD2 for D (6 bases). Germline CDR1 SGHDT, CDR2 YYEEEE. The V gene lost 3 bases and the J gene lost 1 base, with 7 bases spanning the gap. CDR3 length: 13 amino acids. The CDR3: CASSSGLQETQYF. The DNA of the CDR3 is TGTGCCAGCAGCTCGGGACTCCAAGAGACCCAGTACTTC.

There are a few counts of this clone. V usage is TRBV4-2 and J usage is TRBJ1-2; the D gene is possibly TRBD1 (6 bases). This CDR3 is built from 15 residues. Trimming took off 1 base at V and 9 bases at J, with 18 bases between the two ends. Germline CDR1 reads LGHNA; CDR2 reads YNFKEQ. CDR3 in amino acids: CASSQGGQDQMSYTF. DNA of the CDR3: TGTGCCAGCAGCCAAGGGGGACAAGACCAGATGAGCTACACCTTC.

The genes are TRBV29-1 and TRBJ2-1; D perhaps matches TRBD2 (5 bases). The germline V and J ends were trimmed by 8 bases and 6 bases, with 8 bases remaining between them. The CDR3 extends over 10 amino acids. From germline, CDR1 is SQVTM and CDR2 ANQGSEA. The CDR3 protein is CSSSSNEQFF. The CDR3 DNA sequence: TGCAGCTCTAGCTCCAATGAGCAGTTCTTC.

The chain uses TRBV30 and TRBJ1-5; TRBD1 matches at 9 bases. The CDR3 runs 13 residues. After removal of 5 bases from V and 6 bases from J, the junction contained 5 bases not matched to a gene. Germline values: CDR1 GTSNPN, CDR2 SVGIG (reference sequence). The CDR3 is CAWRQGGVQPQHF. CDR3 bases: TGTGCCTGGCGACAGGGGGGTGTTCAGCCCCAGCATTTT.

This chain connects TRBV6-1 to TRBJ1-5, with 8 positions matching TRBD1. The CDR3 contains 15 residues. V dropped 3 bases and J dropped 4; count of bases not matched to a gene: 5. The V gene's germline CDR1 is MNHNS and CDR2 SASEGT. CDR3 in DNA: TGTGCCAGCAGTGATCAGGACAGGGTAAATCAGCCCCAGCATTTT. Protein product: CASSDQDRVNQPQHF.

J is TRBJ1-2 and V is TRBV7-8, with unresolved D. This CDR3 has 14 residues. The germline V and J ends were trimmed by 6 bases and 2 bases, with 13 bases remaining between them. Germline values: CDR1 SGHVS, CDR2 FQNEAQ. In nucleotides, the CDR3 is TGTGCCAGCAGGAGATTGGGCAGGAACTATGGCTACACCTTC. Translating gives CASRRLGRNYGYTF. Based on the CDR3 plus reference TRBV7-8 and TRBJ1-2, the full variable domain is GAGVSQSPRYKVAKRGQDVALRCDPISGHVSLFWYQQALGQGPEFLTYFQNEAQLDKSGLPSDRFFAERPEGSVSTLKIQRTQQEDSAVYLCASRRLGRNYGYTFGSGTRLTVV.

The gene calls are TRBV6-4 and TRBJ2-7, with a tentative D call TRBD1 (6 bases). CDR3 length equals 18 residues. V lost 6 bases and J 2 bases, leaving 26 bases between the germline ends. Germline CDR1 is MRHNA and CDR2 is SNTAGT. The CDR3 DNA reads as TGTGCCAGCAGGTTCAAGGGACATCCAACCCAACCAGCCTACGAGCAGTACTTC. Its protein is CASRFKGHPTQPAYEQYF.

This clone was detected only a few times. The sample carries other DNA sequences with the same CDR3. V and J are TRBV7-9 and TRBJ1-5; a possible D gene is TRBD1 (5 bases). V was trimmed by 3 bases and J by 0 bases, leaving 9 bases between them. The germline V gene has CDR1 SEHNR and CDR2 FQNEAQ (reference sequence). The CDR3 totals 15 residues. The DNA for the CDR3 is TGTGCCAGCAGCTTGGGGGGATATAGCAATCAGCCCCAGCATTTT. This gives the protein CASSLGGYSNQPQHF. The full variable domain, its missing parts supplied by reference TRBV7-9 and TRBJ1-5, is DTGVSQNPRHKITKRGQNVTFRCDPISEHNRLYWYRQTLGQGPEFLTYFQNEAQLEKSRLLSDRFSAERPKGSFSTLEIQRTEQGDSAMYLCASSLGGYSNQPQHFGDGTRLSIL.

The chain carries TRBV18 and TRBJ1-6; D ambiguous. Trimming pared 4 bases from V and 7 bases from J, leaving 8 bases between. The CDR3 has 13 residues. CDR1 is KGHSH, CDR2 LQKENI, per germline. As DNA, the CDR3 is TGTGCCAGCTCACTATCGGAGAATTCACCCCTCCACTTT. It specifies CASSLSENSPLHF.

This chain joins TRBV9 and TRBJ1-1; a possible D gene is TRBD1 (5 bases). This CDR3 spans 13 amino acids. Germline CDR1 reads SGDLS; CDR2 reads YYNGEE. Trimming took off 4 bases at V and 6 bases at J, with 13 bases between the two ends. CDR3: CASSTGNLAEAFF. CDR3 DNA sequence: TGTGCCAGCAGCACAGGAAATCTCGCTGAAGCTTTCTTT.